One sample yielded the 23 T cell receptor beta chains listed below, sequenced in a study of OX40 agonist ivuxolimab in advanced cancers. Using immunoSEQ multiplex PCR, the repertoire was profiled, and TCRdb retains in-frame clones only, with some absent. Among roughly 48,000 clones, roughly 90% were seen once, and the ten largest hold 45% to 55%. Specimen: CD4+ or CD8+ T cells sorted from blood, collected in a trial of the OX40 agonist ivuxolimab. The receptors derive from an adult with an advanced solid tumor such as melanoma, head and neck, liver or kidney cancer.

This chain connects TRBV2 to TRBJ2-5; 11 bases match TRBD2. The ends lost 8 bases at V and 7 bases at J; junction bases unmatched: 12. This CDR3 has 15 residues. Looked up from germline, CDR1 is SNHLY and CDR2 is FYNNEI. The CDR3 nucleotides read TGTGCCAGCGGACTAGGTAGCGGGGGGGCCGGGACCCAGTACTTC. Translation gives CASGLGSGGAGTQYF. The full variable domain, in which reference TRBV2 and TRBJ2-5 provide the parts outside the CDR3, is EPEVTQTPSHQVTQMGQEVILRCVPISNHLYFYWYRQILGQKVEFLVSFYNNEISEKSEIFDDQFSVERPDGSNFTLKIRSTKLEDSAMYFCASGLGSGGAGTQYFGPGTRLLVL.

The CDR3 loop is CASSLTGSGSYNEQFF. The CDR3 DNA is TGTGCCAGTAGTCTCACAGGGTCAGGCTCCTACAATGAGCAGTTCTTC. J is TRBJ2-1 and V is TRBV19; possibly TRBD1 for D (6 bases). Trimming cost V 5 bases and J 0 bases, with 14 bases left between them. The CDR3 spans 16 residues. Germline V gene lookup returns CDR1 LNHDA and CDR2 SQIVND (reference sequence).

The chain combines TRBV30 with TRBJ1-2; 8 bases are a match to TRBD1. V was clipped by 1 base and J by 4 bases; unmatched bases: 8. Germline V gene data show CDR1 as GTSNPN and CDR2 as SVGIG (reference sequence). The CDR3 covers 15 residues. CDR3 sequence: CAWSGRGPLGYGYTF. CDR3 nucleotide sequence: TGTGCCTGGAGTGGCAGGGGGCCGCTGGGCTATGGCTACACCTTC.

The genes are TRBV5-1 and TRBJ2-4; D is unresolved. The germline V gene encodes CDR1 SGHRS and CDR2 YFSETQ. CDR3 length equals 14 residues. V gave up 1 base and J gave up 8 bases, with 13 bases separating them. In nucleotides, the CDR3 is TGCGCCAGCAGCTTGTCGACCGCCGAGGACATTCAGTACTTC. This gives the protein CASSLSTAEDIQYF.

The V gene is TRBV30, the J gene TRBJ2-5; unclear D gene. V lost 3 bases, J lost 2 bases, and 7 bases lay in between. Germline values: CDR1 GTSNPN, CDR2 SVGIG (reference sequence). The CDR3 contains 12 residues. The CDR3 region has the DNA TGTGCCTGGAGCCCGAATCAAGAGACCCAGTACTTC. Translated: CAWSPNQETQYF.

The chain links TRBV11-2 to TRBJ2-5, with 7 bases identical to TRBD1. CDR3 length equals 15 residues. Germline CDR1 SGHAT, CDR2 FQNNGV. V shed 1 base, J shed 1 base, and the junction held 3 bases outside the gene matches. CDR3 nucleotides: TGTGCCAGCAGCTTAGTAGGGGGCTTCCAAGAGACCCAGTACTTC. Translation: CASSLVGGFQETQYF.

V is TRBV6-5 and J is TRBJ2-5; D uncertain. The CDR3 runs to 15 residues. From germline, CDR1 is MNHEY and CDR2 SVGAGI. With 7 bases removed from V and 1 base from J, the gap between germline ends came to 16 bases. The CDR3 nucleotides are TGTGCCAGCACTAAAAGCGAGGCCAGCCAAGAGACCCAGTACTTC. As protein: CASTKSEASQETQYF.

The chain has TRBV9 and TRBJ2-5; D possibly matches TRBD1 or TRBD2 (5 bases each). V lost 0 bases and J lost 5, with 11 bases in between. CDR1 is SGDLS and CDR2 is YYNGEE in the germline V gene. The CDR3 loop spans 14 amino acids. CDR3 sequence reads: CASSVVEGPETQYF. In DNA form, the CDR3 reads TGTGCCAGCAGCGTAGTAGAGGGACCGGAGACCCAGTACTTC.

This CDR3 is CASSPEVMNEQFF. The CDR3, as DNA: TGTGCCAGCAGCCCGGAGGTTATGAATGAGCAGTTCTTC. The chain links TRBV16 to TRBJ2-1; D may be TRBD2 (5 bases). Germline CDR1 and CDR2: KGHSY and FQNENV. The ends were cut back, 4 bases at V and 7 bases at J, with 11 bases in the middle. The CDR3 runs 13 residues.

This clone was seen once. In DNA, the CDR3 is TGTGCCAGCAGGGGAGGGGGCACAGATACGCAGTATTTT. Translation: CASRGGGTDTQYF. The genes are TRBV27 and TRBJ2-3, with 7 bases matching TRBD2. Germline lookup yields CDR1 MNHEY and CDR2 SMNVEV (reference sequence). The CDR3 is 13 amino acids. Trimming took 6 bases from V and 1 from J; bases not matched to a gene: 1.

The V gene is TRBV15, the J gene TRBJ1-5; weak D call: TRBD1 (5 bases). CDR1 and CDR2 from the germline V gene are LNHNV and YYDKDF (reference sequence). Trimming took 3 bases from V and 14 from J, leaving 17 bases between them. The CDR3 has 13 residues. The CDR3 spells CATSRSGPDPKHF. DNA for the CDR3: TGTGCCACCAGCAGGTCGGGGCCGGATCCTAAGCATTTT.

The rearrangement links TRBV4-3 to TRBJ1-2, with a tentative D call TRBD1 (6 bases). The CDR3 sequence is 14 residues long. The V gene's germline CDR1 is LGHNA and CDR2 YSLEER. V was trimmed by 4 bases and J by 1 base, leaving 10 bases between them. The CDR3 nucleotides are TGCGCCAGCAGCCCAGGACAGAATAACTATGGCTACACCTTC. Protein sequence: CASSPGQNNYGYTF.

This clone was detected only once. The chain couples TRBV27 to TRBJ1-3; 7 nucleotides agree with TRBD1. Germline CDR1 is MNHEY and CDR2 is SMNVEV (reference sequence). The CDR3 is 20 residues long. The V and J ends lost 5 bases and 2 bases, in that order; junction bases with no gene match: 21. The CDR3 DNA reads TGTGCCAGCAGTACCCTGGACCCTTCAACAGGGGAAGGGCCTGGAAACACCATATATTTT. This sequence encodes CASSTLDPSTGEGPGNTIYF.

V usage is TRBV6-5 and J usage is TRBJ1-5, with D unclear. V was cut by 5 bases and J by 3 bases, with 8 bases left in between. The CDR3 contains 13 residues. The germline CDR1 and CDR2 sequences are MNHEY and SVGAGI. The CDR3 region is CASSNGPNQPQHF. The CDR3 bases are TGTGCCAGCAGTAACGGGCCCAATCAGCCCCAGCATTTT.

J is TRBJ2-7 and V is TRBV9, with 10 bases lining up with TRBD2. This CDR3 has 15 amino acids. From germline, CDR1 is SGDLS and CDR2 YYNGEE. The junction had 7 bases not matched to a gene; V was cut back by 3 bases and J by 4 bases. The CDR3 sequence: CASSEASGGLYEQYF. The CDR3 nucleotides are TGTGCCAGCAGCGAGGCTAGCGGGGGTCTTTACGAGCAGTACTTC.

About this clone itself: Other DNA sequences within the sample encode an identical CDR3. This sequence joins TRBV7-9 and TRBJ2-1; D gene ambiguous. The ends were cut back, 5 bases at V and 10 bases at J, with 9 bases in the middle. The CDR3 is made up of 11 amino acids. Germline loops: CDR1 SEHNR, CDR2 FQNEAQ (reference sequence). This chain's CDR3 is CASSLGREQFF. The CDR3 DNA reads TGTGCCAGCAGCCTCGGTAGGGAGCAGTTCTTC.

This clone was observed a handful of times. The gene calls are TRBV19 and TRBJ1-1; possibly TRBD1 for D (5 bases). The germline V gene has CDR1 LNHDA and CDR2 SQIVND (reference sequence). The CDR3 runs to 12 residues. Trimming pared 5 bases from V and 5 bases from J, leaving 9 bases between. CDR3 bases: TGTGCCAGTAGTCGGGGGTGGACTGAAGCTTTCTTT. Protein: CASSRGWTEAFF.

This chain uses TRBV19 with TRBJ2-6; a possible D gene is TRBD2 (6 bases). Germline-derived CDR1 and CDR2 are LNHDA and SQIVND (reference sequence). The germline V and J ends were trimmed by 3 bases and 4 bases, with 10 bases remaining between them. The CDR3 consists of 15 residues. The CDR3 bases are TGTGCCAGTAGTATCACGGGAGCCGGGGCCAACGTCCTGACTTTC. This translates into CASSITGAGANVLTF.

V and J are TRBV28 and TRBJ1-6; TRBD1 matches at 7 bases. The CDR3 runs to 14 residues. V lost 2 bases, J lost 11 bases, and 6 bases stayed unmatched. Germline V CDR1 and CDR2: MDHEN, SYDVKM. The CDR3 region has the DNA TGTGCCAGCAGTTTAACCGGAACAGGGGCACCCCTCCACTTT. Amino acids: CASSLTGTGAPLHF.

The gene calls are TRBV7-9 and TRBJ1-3; perhaps TRBD1 as D (5 bases). This CDR3 has 14 amino acids. Germline CDR1 is SEHNR and CDR2 is FQNEAQ (reference sequence). Trimming took off 4 bases at V and 1 base at J, with 8 bases between the two ends. CDR3 protein: CASSSTVSGNTIYF. The DNA for the CDR3 is TGTGCCAGCAGCTCGACAGTTTCTGGAAACACCATATATTTT.

V and J are TRBV9 and TRBJ2-1, with TRBD2 matching over 7 bases. CDR3 length equals 13 residues. Per germline, CDR1 SGDLS and CDR2 YYNGEE. Trimming removed 4 bases from V and 7 bases from J; junction bases left unmatched: 5. Written as DNA, the CDR3 is TGTGCCAGCAGCTCAGAGGGAGGGAATGAGCAGTTCTTC. Residues: CASSSEGGNEQFF.

This clone was recorded a few times. V is TRBV28 and J is TRBJ1-1; 8 positions agree with TRBD1. V dropped 3 bases and J dropped 1; count of bases not matched to a gene: 4. The CDR3 loop spans 15 amino acids. Germline CDR1 MDHEN, CDR2 SYDVKM. The CDR3 protein is CASSLQGQGNTEAFF. In nucleotides, the CDR3 is TGTGCCAGCAGTTTGCAAGGACAGGGGAACACTGAAGCTTTCTTT. The full variable domain, completed using reference TRBV28 and TRBJ1-1, is DVKVTQSSRYLVKRTGEKVFLECVQDMDHENMFWYRQDPGLGLRLIYFSYDVKMKEKGDIPEGYSVSREKKERFSLILESASTNQTSMYLCASSLQGQGNTEAFFGQGTRLTVV.

The V call is TRBV28, the J call TRBJ1-1; 8 bases fit TRBD1. Germline V gene sequence: CDR1 MDHEN, CDR2 SYDVKM. The CDR3 length is 16 residues. The junction had 8 bases not matched to a gene; V was cut back by 5 bases and J by 0 bases. The CDR3 DNA is TGTGCCAGCAGTCAGGGGACAGGAGACATGAACACTGAAGCTTTCTTT. It translates to CASSQGTGDMNTEAFF.